This note documents a single TCR beta chain sequence. The antigen remains undetermined. The sample belongs to a study of cytomegalovirus exposure and HLA in healthy donors. It was with 60 Vbeta and 13 Jbeta primers that the PCR ran. Sequenced by immunoSEQ multiplex PCR; TCRdb stores in-frame clones only, minus some. The sample consists of roughly 100,000 clones, roughly four fifths of them appearing once. Overall study results and limits: The study listed 150 to 200 cytomegalovirus-associated TCR beta chains. From TCR beta sequences, most subjects' HLA-A and HLA-B alleles were reportedly predicted accurately.

The donors gave bone marrow, and they were healthy. This CDR3 has 20 amino acids. Germline V gene sequence: CDR1 MDHEN, CDR2 SYDVKM. The J segment lost 6 bases and the V segment lost 5 bases, leaving 25 bases of the junction unmatched. The receptor was isolated from a male donor in good health and CMV-seropositive. This chain connects TRBV28 to TRBJ1-5; 7 bases agree with TRBD1. Sequenced sample: PBMCs. The CDR3 is CASSPAYPRTGDTYGQPQHF. CDR3 bases: TGTGCCAGCAGTCCCGCCTACCCTAGGACAGGAGATACCTACGGTCAGCCCCAGCATTTT.